This TCR beta chain was identified in a study of preoperative IRX-2 immunotherapy in early breast cancer (dated by TCRdb to 2018 to 2020). The treatment or condition label on this specimen signifies: preoperative locoregional IRX-2 cytokine immunotherapy. The samples were obtained from a phase Ib study in which preoperative, locoregional IRX-2 cytokine immunotherapy intended to prime immune responses was tested. Donors were patients with early-stage breast cancer who received IRX-2 before surgery. Inclusive of the bounding cysteine and phenylalanine, the CDR3 is 15 residues long. Only the CDR3 DNA is retained, 45 bases long and in frame from the first base. From the germline V gene, CDR1 is MNHGY and CDR2 is SAAAGT. Cut back by 7 bases and 5 bases, the V and J ends lie 19 bases apart. Worth noting for this clone: Its target antigen remains unknown. The record has no base qualities; no much larger clone is one base away.

Library preparation employed the immunoSEQ multiplex PCR assay. Not all clones reach the TCRdb copy of this immuneACCESS table, which keeps in-frame sequences only. Checked studies attribute under half of the gap to unresolved V genes and leave the rest unexplained. The sample data list more than 35,000 clones, and approximately 75% of these were observed just once. Approximately 1.2% of the sample lies in the top ten. The input for sequencing was tumor tissue, taken after IRX-2 immunotherapy. This sequence was found in a human donor with breast cancer. The chain uses TRBV6-8 and TRBJ2-3; the D call is tentative, TRBD1 or TRBD2, as each matches 5 bases. The DNA sequence reads TGTGCCAGCATCCCTTCGTCGGGGCGGAAAGATACGCAGTATTTT. This yields the protein CASIPSSGRKDTQYF.